This record covers a single T cell receptor (beta chain). As yet, its antigen is unknown. These data belong to a study of cytomegalovirus exposure and HLA in healthy donors. The J segment lost 6 bases and the V segment lost 6 bases, leaving 11 bases of the junction unmatched. CDR3 length: 15 residues. Germline CDR1 is LNHDA and CDR2 is SQIVND (reference sequence). The PCR ran on 60 Vbeta and 13 Jbeta primers. Measured with immunoSEQ multiplex PCR; TCRdb has only the in-frame clones, and not every one. This table has 130,000 or so clones, around 80% appearing once. Study results and limitations: Common viral pathogens (according to a later analysis) appeared linked to several of the most significant clusters. The authors listed over 150 TCR beta chains as cytomegalovirus-associated.

The source material was PBMCs. The V gene is TRBV19, the J gene TRBJ1-2, with 9 bases matching TRBD1. The origin of this receptor is a man aged 35-49 years in good health and CMV-seronegative. The CDR3 loop is CASRDGGQGIDGYTF. In DNA form, the CDR3 reads TGTGCCAGTAGGGACGGCGGACAGGGGATAGATGGCTACACCTTC.